This T cell receptor (beta chain) was documented in a study of CD8 T cells in Susac syndrome. Random hexamers primed reverse transcription of about 0.45 to 1 ug RNA. The CDR3 of TCR beta was amplified by immunoSEQ multiplex PCR across 54 Vbeta and 13 Jbeta. TCRdb fed the immunoSEQ multiplex PCR reads into MiXCR, producing one record per CDR3 protein. The sample records more than 100,000 distinct CDR3 sequences, roughly 95% being singletons. J was trimmed by 2 bases and V by 1 base; bases with no gene match: 7. Looked up from germline, CDR1 is KGHSH and CDR2 is LQKENI. There are 16 residues in the CDR3. Comment on this clonotype: The antigen is undetermined.

Study results and caveats: The CD4+ T cell repertoires of Susac syndrome were found to show no clonal expansion.

The sample was CD4+ T cells from PBMCs. The chain employs TRBV18 and TRBJ2-7, with 8 bases that match TRBD1. The clonotype was recovered from a human donor with Susac syndrome. The chain's CDR3 is CASSPRPGQATYEQYF. DNA for the CDR3: TGTGCCAGCTCACCACGGCCGGGACAGGCCACCTACGAGCAGTACTTC.